This T cell receptor beta chain was recorded in a study of blood T cell repertoires in COVID-19. Authors' analysis steps: The authors estimated nucleated cell counts from reference gene primer amplification. Clones were read by immunoSEQ multiplex PCR, and TCRdb kept only the in-frame ones, dropping some. V and J calls and clone size follow that table, whereas D and trimming were derived from the DNA. This table holds about 100,000 clones, 70% to 90% found once. Source material: peripheral blood. The TCR sequence derives from a woman aged 25 to 45 with acute or convalescent COVID-19.

The CDR3 bases are TGTGCCAGCAGCCAAGATGTGGGACAGGGGGCTTATGGCTACACCTTC. Translated, it gives CASSQDVGQGAYGYTF. V and J are TRBV3-1 (or the pseudogene TRBV3-2) and TRBJ1-2; TRBD1 matches 12 bases. V lost 0 bases, J lost 5 bases, and 4 bases stayed unmatched. CDR3 length equals 16 residues. Germline lookup yields CDR1 LGHDT and CDR2 YNNKEL (reference sequence).